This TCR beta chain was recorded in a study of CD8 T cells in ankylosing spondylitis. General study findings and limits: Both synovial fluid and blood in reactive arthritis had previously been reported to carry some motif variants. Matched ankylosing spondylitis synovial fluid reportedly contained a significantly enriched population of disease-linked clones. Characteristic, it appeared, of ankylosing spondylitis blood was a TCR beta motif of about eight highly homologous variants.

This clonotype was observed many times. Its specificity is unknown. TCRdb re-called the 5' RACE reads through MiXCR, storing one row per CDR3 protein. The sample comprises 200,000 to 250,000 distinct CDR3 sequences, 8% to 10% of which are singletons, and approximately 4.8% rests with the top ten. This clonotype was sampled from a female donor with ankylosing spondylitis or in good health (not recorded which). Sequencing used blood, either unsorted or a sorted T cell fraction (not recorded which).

CDR3 loop: CASSSLAAQETQYF. The CDR3 nucleotides read TGTGCCAGCAGCTCCCTAGCGGCACAAGAGACCCAGTACTTC. The V gene is TRBV5-6, the J gene TRBJ2-5; TRBD2 aligns across 7 bases. This CDR3 is built from 14 residues. J lost 2 bases, V lost 3 bases, and 4 bases had no gene match. The germline CDR1 and CDR2 sequences are SGHDT and YYEEEE.